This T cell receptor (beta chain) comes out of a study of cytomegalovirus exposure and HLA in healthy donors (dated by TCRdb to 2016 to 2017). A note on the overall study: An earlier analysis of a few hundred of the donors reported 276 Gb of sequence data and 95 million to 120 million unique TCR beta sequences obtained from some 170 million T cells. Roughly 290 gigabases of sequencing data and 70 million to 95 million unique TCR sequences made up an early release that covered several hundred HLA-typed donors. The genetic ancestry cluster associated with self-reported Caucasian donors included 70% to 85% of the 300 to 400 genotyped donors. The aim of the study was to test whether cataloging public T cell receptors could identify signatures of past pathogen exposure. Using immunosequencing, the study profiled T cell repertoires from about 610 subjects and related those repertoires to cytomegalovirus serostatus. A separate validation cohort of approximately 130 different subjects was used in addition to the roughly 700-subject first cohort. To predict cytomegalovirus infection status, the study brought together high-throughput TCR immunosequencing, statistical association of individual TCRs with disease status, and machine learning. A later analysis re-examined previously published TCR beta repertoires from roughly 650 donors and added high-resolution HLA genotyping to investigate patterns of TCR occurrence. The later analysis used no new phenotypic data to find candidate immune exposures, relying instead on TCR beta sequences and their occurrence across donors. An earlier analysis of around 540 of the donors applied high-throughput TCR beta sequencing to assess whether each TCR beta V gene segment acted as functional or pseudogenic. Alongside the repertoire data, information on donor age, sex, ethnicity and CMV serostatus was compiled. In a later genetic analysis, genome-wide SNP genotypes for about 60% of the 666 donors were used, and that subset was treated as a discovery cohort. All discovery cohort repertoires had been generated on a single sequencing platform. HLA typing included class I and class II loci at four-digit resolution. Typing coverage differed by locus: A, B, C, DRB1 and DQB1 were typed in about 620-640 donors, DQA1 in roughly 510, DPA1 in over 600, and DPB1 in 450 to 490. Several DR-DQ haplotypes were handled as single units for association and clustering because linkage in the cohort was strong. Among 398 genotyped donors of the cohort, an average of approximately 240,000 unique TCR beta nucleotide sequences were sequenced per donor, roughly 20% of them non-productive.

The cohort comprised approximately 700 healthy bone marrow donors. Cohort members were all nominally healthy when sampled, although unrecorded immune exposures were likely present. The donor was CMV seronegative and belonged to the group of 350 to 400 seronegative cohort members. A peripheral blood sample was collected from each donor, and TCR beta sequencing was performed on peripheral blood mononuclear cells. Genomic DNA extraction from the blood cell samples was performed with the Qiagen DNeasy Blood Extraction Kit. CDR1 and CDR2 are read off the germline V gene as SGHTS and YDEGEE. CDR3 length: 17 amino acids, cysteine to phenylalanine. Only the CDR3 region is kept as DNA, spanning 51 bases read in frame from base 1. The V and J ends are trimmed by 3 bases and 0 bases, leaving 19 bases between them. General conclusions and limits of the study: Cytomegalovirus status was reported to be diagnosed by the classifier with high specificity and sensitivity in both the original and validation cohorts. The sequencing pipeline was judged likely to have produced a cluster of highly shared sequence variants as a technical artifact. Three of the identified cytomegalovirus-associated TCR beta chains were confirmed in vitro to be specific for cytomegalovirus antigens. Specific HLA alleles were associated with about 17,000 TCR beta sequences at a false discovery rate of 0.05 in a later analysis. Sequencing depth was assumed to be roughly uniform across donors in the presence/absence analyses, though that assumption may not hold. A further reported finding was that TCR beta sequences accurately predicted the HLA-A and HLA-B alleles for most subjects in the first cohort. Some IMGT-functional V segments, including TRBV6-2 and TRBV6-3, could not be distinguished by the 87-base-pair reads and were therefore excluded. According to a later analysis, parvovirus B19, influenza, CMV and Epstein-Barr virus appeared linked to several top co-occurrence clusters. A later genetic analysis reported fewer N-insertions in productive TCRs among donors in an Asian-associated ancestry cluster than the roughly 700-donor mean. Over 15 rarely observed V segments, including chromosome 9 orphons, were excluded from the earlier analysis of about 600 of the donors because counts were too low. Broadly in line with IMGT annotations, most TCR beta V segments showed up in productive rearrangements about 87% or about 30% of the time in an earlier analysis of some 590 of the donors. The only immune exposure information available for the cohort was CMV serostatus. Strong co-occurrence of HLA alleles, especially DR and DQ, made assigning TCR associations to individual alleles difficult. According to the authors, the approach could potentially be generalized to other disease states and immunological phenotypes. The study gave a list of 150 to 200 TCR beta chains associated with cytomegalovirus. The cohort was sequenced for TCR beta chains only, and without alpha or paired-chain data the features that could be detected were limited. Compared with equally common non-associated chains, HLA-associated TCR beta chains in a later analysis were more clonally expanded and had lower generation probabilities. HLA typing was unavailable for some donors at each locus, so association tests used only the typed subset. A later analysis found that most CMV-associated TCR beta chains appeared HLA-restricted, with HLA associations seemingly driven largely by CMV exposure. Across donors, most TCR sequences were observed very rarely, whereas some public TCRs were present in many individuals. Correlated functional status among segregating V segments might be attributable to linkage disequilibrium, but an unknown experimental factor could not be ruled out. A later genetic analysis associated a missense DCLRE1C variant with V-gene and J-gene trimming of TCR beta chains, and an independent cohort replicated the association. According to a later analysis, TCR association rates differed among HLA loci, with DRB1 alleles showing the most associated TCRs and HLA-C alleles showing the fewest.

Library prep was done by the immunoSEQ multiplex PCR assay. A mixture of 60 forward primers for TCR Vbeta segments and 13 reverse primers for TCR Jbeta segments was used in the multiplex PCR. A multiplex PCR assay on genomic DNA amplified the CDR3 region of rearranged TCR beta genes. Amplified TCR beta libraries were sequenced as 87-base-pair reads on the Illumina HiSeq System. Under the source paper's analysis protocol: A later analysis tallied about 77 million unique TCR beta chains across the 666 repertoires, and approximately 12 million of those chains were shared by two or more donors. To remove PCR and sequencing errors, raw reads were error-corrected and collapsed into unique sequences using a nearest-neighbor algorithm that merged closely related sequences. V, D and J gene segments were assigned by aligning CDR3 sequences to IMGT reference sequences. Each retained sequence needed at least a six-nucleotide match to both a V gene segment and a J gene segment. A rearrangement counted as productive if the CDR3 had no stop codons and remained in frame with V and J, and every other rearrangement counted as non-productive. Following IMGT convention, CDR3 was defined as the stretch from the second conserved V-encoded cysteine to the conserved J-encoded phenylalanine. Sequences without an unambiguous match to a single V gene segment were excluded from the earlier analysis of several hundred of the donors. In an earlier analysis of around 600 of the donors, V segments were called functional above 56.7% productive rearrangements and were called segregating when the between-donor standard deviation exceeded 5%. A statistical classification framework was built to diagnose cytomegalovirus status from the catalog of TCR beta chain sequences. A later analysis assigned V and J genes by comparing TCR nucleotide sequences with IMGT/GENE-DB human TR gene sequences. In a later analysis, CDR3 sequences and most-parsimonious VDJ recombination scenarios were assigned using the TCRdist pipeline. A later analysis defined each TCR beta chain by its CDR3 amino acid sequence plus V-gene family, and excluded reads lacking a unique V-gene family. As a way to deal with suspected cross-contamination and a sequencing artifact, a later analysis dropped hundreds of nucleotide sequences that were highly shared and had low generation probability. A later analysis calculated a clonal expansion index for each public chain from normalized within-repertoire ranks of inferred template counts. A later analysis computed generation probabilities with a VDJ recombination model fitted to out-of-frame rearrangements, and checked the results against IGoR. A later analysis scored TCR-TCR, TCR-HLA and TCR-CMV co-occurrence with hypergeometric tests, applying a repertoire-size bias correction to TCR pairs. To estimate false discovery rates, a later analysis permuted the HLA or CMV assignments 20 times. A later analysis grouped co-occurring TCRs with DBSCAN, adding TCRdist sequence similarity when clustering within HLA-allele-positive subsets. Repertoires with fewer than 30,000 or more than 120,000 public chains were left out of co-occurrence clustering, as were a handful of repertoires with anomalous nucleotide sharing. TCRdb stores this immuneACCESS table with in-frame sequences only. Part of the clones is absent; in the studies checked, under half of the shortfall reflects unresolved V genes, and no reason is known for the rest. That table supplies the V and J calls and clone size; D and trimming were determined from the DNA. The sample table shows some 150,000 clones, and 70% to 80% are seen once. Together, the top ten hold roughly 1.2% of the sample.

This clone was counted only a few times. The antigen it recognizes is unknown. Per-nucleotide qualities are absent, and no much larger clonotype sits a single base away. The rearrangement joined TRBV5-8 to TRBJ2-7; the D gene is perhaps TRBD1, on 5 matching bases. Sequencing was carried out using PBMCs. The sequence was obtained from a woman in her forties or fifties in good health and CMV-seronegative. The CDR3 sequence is CASSSYVKRGSSYEQYF. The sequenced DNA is TGTGCCAGCAGCTCCTATGTGAAAAGGGGCAGCTCCTACGAGCAGTACTTC. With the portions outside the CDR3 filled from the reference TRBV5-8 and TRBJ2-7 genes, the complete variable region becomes EAGVTQSPTHLIKTRGQQATLRCSPISGHTSVYWYQQALGLGLQFLLWYDEGEERNRGNFPPRFSGRQFPNYSSELNVNALELEDSALYLCASSSYVKRGSSYEQYFGPGTRLTVT.